The sequence of this T cell receptor (beta chain) was determined in a study of neurological immune-mediated disorders. The authors produced cDNA by 5'RACE using 10-nucleotide random UMIs. Using its own MiXCR run on the 5' RACE reads, TCRdb lists one record per CDR3 protein. The sample contains roughly 50,000 distinct CDR3 sequences, 3.5% to 5.5% of which appear only once. The CDR3 loop spans 16 amino acids. The germline CDR1 and CDR2 sequences are SGHRS and YFSETQ. Between the trimmed V and J ends, which lost 4 bases and 0 bases, there was a span of 14 bases. The sample was PBMCs. The TCR originated in a woman aged 60-75 years with multiple sclerosis. The chain has TRBV5-1 and TRBJ2-1; perhaps TRBD2 as D (7 bases). CDR3 protein: CASSVGRGLSYNEQFF. The CDR3 nucleotides read TGCGCCAGCAGCGTCGGGCGGGGGCTCTCCTACAATGAGCAGTTCTTC.